This TCR beta chain was identified in a study of T cell repertoires in cytomegalovirus infection. Background on the study: Carrying CMV and the relevant HLA type showed in public TCR beta signatures.

TCRdb reprocessed the reads with MiXCR, giving one entry per CDR3 protein. The sample holds 150,000 to 200,000 distinct CDR3 sequences, 13% to 15% seen once. This clonotype was recorded at least ten times. Sample: PBMCs. The clonotype comes from a human donor in good health (CMV status not recorded). Some clones in this sample may be carry-over from other donors' samples.

The CDR3 DNA sequence: TGTGCCAGCAGCTCCCCCGGGACAGGGGTCGGCTATGGCTACACCTTC. It yields the protein CASSSPGTGVGYGYTF. The chain joins TRBV7-2 to TRBJ1-2; the match to TRBD1 covers 10 bases. The CDR3 has 16 amino acids. Germline CDR1 SGHTA, CDR2 FQGNSA. The trim removed 4 bases at V and 4 bases at J, leaving 9 bases unmatched. The full variable domain, its missing parts supplied by reference TRBV7-2 and TRBJ1-2, is GAGVSQSPSNKVTEKGKDVELRCDPISGHTALYWYRQSLGQGLEFLIYFQGNSAPDKSGLPSDRFSAERTGGSVSTLTIQRTQQEDSAVYLCASSSPGTGVGYGYTFGSGTRLTVV.